The sequence of this T cell receptor beta chain was determined in a study of cytomegalovirus exposure and HLA in healthy donors. Regarding the study as a whole: Reportedly, diagnosis of cytomegalovirus status by the classifier showed high specificity and sensitivity. Researchers reported from a later analysis that most CMV-associated TCR beta chains appeared HLA-restricted. Indistinguishability led to the exclusion of some V segments, TRBV6-2 and TRBV6-3 included.

Germline values: CDR1 SGHAT, CDR2 FQNNGV. From its first to its last residue, the CDR3 has 12 amino acids. With regard to this clone: Its antigen remains unidentified. No DNA is shown, since the ends of the CDR3 on it are uncertain; the CDR3 is the one TCRdb lists.

With 60 Vbeta and 13 Jbeta primers, the PCR was carried out. Method: immunoSEQ multiplex PCR; TCRdb's copy keeps in-frame clones and lacks some. The repertoire has some 180,000 clones, about 85% of them found once; the top ten carry around 1.4%. V and J are TRBV11-2 and TRBJ1-3. Material for sequencing was PBMCs. The origin of this receptor is a girl between 5 and 17 years old in good health and CMV-seropositive. The CDR3 here is CASSSSGDTIYF.